This TCR beta chain comes out of a study of PD-1 blockade in classical Hodgkin lymphoma. Notes on the study in general: After ASCT, patients who started nivolumab under 1 year later were excluded. By C4D1, CD4+ diversity increased significantly, especially in complete responders.

Each patient relapsed following autologous stem cell transplantation, and prior brentuximab vedotin exposure differed. By magnetic negative selection, CD4+ T cells were purified from thawed PBMCs. When best responses were assessed, they were complete response, partial response or progressive disease. In this sample, this clone turned up once. The antigen is not known. Assay used: immunoSEQ multiplex PCR; TCRdb lists only in-frame clones, some missing. The sample consists of around 17,000 clones, around four fifths of them appearing once. V shed 3 bases, J shed 5 bases, and the junction held 11 bases outside the gene matches. Germline loops: CDR1 SGHTA, CDR2 FQGNSA. The CDR3 totals 18 residues.

The chain combines TRBV7-2 with TRBJ2-2, with TRBD2 matching over 11 bases. Sequencing used CD4+ T cells from blood, obtained at baseline. This clonotype was sampled from a human donor with classical Hodgkin lymphoma. The CDR3 DNA sequence: TGTGCCAGCAGCTTGGACCCACTAGCGGGGGTTAAAACCGGGGAGCTGTTTTTT. Translating gives CASSLDPLAGVKTGELFF.